This T cell receptor (beta chain) was profiled in a study of shared clonotypes between healthy human individuals. CD45RO-negative, CCR7-positively selected cells formed the naive CD8 fraction, excluding terminally differentiated effector memory CD45RA+ cells. Donors were Caucasian adults residing in Nashville, Tennessee, USA. Broader study findings: Non-shared clonotypes showed lower generation probabilities than clonotypes common to all four donors.

Per the original data handling: ImmunoSEQ junction-only sequences lacked quality scores, so their filtering differed. Profiling relied on immunoSEQ multiplex PCR, and the TCRdb table lists in-frame clones only, not all of them. The DNA gave D and trimming, while V, J and clone size come from that table. The sample has 1.5 million to 2.5 million clones, approximately 94% seen once. Worth noting for this clone: The antigen remains unidentified.

V dropped 1 base and J dropped 2 bases, with 9 bases sitting between them. The CDR3 extends over 14 amino acids. Germline CDR1 reads SGHAT; CDR2 reads FQNNGV. The sequenced material came from naive CD8+ T cells sorted from blood. This chain links TRBV11-2 with TRBJ2-7; D is undetermined. The receptor was isolated from a man younger than 35 in good health. In DNA form, the CDR3 reads TGTGCCAGCAGCTTAGCTGGCAGAGCCTACGAGCAGTACTTC. Translating it yields CASSLAGRAYEQYF.